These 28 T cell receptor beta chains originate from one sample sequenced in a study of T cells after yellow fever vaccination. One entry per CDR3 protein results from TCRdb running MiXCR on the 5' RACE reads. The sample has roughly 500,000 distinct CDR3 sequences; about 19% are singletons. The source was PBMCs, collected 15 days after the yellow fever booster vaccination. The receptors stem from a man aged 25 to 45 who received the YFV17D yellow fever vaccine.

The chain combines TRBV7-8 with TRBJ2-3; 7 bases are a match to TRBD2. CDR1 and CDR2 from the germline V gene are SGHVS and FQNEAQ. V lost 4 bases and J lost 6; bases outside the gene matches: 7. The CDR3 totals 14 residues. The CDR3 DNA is TGTGCCAGCAGCTGGGGGGGAAAGGGGGATACGCAGTATTTT. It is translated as CASSWGGKGDTQYF.

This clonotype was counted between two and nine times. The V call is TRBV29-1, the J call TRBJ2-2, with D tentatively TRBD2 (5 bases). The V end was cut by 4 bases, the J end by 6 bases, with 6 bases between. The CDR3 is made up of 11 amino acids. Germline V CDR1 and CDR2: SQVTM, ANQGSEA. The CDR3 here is CSVGTAGELFF. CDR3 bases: TGCAGCGTTGGGACTGCCGGGGAGCTGTTTTTT.

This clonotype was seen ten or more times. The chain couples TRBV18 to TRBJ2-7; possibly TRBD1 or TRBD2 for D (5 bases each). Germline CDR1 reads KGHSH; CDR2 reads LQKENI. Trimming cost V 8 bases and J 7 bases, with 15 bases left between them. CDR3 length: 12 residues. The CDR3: CASSPSGREQYF. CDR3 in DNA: TGTGCCAGCAGCCCTTCAGGGAGAGAGCAGTACTTC. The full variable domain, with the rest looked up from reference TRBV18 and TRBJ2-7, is NAGVMQNPRHLVRRRGQEARLRCSPMKGHSHVYWYRQLPEEGLKFMVYLQKENIIDESGMPKERFSAEFPKEGPSILRIQQVVRGDSAAYFCASSPSGREQYFGPGTRLTVT.

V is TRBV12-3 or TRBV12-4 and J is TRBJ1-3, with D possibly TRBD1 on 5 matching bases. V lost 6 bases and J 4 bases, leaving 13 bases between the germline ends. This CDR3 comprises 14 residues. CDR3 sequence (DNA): TGTGCCAGCAGCCAGGGTATTACCGGAAACACCATATATTTT. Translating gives CASSQGITGNTIYF.

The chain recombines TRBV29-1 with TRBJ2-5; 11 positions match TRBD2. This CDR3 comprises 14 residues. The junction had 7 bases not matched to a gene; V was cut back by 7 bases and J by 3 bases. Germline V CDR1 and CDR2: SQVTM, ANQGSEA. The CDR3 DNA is TGCAGCGCGCAGGAGACTAGCGGGAAAGAGACCCAGTACTTC. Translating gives CSAQETSGKETQYF.

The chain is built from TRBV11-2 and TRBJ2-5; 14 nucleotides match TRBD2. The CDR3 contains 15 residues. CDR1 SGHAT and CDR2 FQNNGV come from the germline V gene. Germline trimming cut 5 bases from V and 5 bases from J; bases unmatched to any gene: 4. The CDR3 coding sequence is TGTGCCAGCAGCCTGACTAGCGGGAGGGCGGAGACCCAGTACTTC. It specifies CASSLTSGRAETQYF.

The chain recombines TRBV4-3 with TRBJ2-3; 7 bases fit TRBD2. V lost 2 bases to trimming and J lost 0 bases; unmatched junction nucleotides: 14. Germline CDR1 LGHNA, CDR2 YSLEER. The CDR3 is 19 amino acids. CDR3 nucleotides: TGCGCCAGCAGCCAACGTCTGTCCGCTCGGGACTACAGCACAGATACGCAGTATTTT. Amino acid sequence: CASSQRLSARDYSTDTQYF.

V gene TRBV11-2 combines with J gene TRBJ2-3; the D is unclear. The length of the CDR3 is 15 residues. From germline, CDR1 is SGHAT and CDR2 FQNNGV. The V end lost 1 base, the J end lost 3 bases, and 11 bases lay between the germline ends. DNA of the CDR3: TGTGCCAGCAGCTTAGGTAGTCCGCGAACAGATACGCAGTATTTT. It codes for CASSLGSPRTDTQYF.

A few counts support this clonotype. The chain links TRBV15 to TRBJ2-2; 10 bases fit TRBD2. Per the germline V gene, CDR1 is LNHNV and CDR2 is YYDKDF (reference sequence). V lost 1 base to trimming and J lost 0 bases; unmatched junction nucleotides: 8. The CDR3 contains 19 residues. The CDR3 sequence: CATSRAAGLADTNTGELFF. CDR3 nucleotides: TGTGCCACCAGCAGAGCCGCCGGACTAGCGGACACGAACACCGGGGAGCTGTTTTTT.

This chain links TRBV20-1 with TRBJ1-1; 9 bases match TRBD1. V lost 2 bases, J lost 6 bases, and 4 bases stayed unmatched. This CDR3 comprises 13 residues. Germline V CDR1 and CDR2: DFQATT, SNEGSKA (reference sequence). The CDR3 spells CSARNRGQAEAFF. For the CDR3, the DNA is TGCAGTGCTAGAAACAGGGGGCAGGCTGAAGCTTTCTTT.

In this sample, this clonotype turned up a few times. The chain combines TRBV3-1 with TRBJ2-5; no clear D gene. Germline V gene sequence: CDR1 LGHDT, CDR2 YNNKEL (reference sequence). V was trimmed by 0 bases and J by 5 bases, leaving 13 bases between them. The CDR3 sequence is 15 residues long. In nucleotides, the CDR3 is TGTGCCAGCAGCCAAGAGCTCCTATACGGGGAGACCCAGTACTTC. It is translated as CASSQELLYGETQYF.

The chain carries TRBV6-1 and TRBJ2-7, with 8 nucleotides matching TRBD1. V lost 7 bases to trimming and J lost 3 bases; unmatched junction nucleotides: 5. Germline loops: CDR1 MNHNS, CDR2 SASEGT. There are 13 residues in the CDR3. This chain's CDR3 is CASTGQGDYEQYF. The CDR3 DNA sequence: TGTGCCAGCACTGGACAGGGAGACTACGAGCAGTACTTC.

The CDR3 is CASSDRLGRTDSYEQYF. CDR3 DNA sequence: TGTGCCAGCAGCGATCGCTTGGGGAGGACGGACTCCTACGAGCAGTACTTC. The J gene is TRBJ2-7, the V gene TRBV7-8; possible D gene TRBD2, 6 bases. CDR3 length equals 17 residues. The V gene's germline CDR1 is SGHVS and CDR2 FQNEAQ. Trimming cost V 5 bases and J 0 bases, with 20 bases left between them.

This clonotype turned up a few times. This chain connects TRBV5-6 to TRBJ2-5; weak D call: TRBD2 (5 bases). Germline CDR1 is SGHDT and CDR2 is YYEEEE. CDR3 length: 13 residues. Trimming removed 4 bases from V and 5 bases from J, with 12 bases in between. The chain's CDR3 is CASSRGPWETQYF. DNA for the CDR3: TGTGCCAGCAGCCGCGGGCCTTGGGAGACCCAGTACTTC.

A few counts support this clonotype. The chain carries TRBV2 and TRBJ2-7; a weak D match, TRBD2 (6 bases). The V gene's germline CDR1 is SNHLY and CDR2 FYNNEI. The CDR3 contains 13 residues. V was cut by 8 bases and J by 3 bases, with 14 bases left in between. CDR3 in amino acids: CASLPTRGYEQYF. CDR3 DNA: TGTGCCAGCCTACCGACTAGGGGCTACGAGCAGTACTTC.

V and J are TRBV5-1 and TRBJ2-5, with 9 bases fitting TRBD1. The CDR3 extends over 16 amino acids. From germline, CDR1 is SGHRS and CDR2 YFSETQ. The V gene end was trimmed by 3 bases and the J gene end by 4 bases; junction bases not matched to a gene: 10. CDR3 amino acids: CASSSQGTGIVETQYF. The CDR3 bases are TGCGCCAGCAGCTCCCAAGGGACAGGGATTGTAGAGACCCAGTACTTC. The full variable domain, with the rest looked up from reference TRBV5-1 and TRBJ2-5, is KAGVTQTPRYLIKTRGQQVTLSCSPISGHRSVSWYQQTPGQGLQFLFEYFSETQRNKGNFPGRFSGRQFSNSRSEMNVSTLELGDSALYLCASSSQGTGIVETQYFGPGTRLLVL.

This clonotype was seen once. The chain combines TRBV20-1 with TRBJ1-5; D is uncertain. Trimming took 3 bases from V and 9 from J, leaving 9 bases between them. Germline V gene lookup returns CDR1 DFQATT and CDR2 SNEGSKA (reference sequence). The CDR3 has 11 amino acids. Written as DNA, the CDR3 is TGCAGTGCTAGTAAGGAAGGGCCCCAGCATTTT. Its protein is CSASKEGPQHF.

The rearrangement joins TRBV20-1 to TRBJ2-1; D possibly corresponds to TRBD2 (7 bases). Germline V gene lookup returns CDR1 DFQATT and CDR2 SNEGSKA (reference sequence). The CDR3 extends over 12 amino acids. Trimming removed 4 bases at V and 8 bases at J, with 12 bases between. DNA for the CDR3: TGCAGTGCTATAAAGGGGGGGGATGAGCAGTTCTTC. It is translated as CSAIKGGDEQFF.

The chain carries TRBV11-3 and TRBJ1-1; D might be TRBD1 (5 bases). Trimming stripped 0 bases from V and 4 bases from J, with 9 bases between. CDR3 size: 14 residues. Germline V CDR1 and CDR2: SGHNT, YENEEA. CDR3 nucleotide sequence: TGTGCCAGCAGCTTAGAGGGGGAGAGCACTGAAGCTTTCTTT. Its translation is CASSLEGESTEAFF.

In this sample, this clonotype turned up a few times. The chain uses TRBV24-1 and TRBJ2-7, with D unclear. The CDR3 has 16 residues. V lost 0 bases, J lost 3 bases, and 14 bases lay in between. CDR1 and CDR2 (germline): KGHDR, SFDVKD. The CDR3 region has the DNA TGTGCCACCAGTGATTTGCAATCGGATTTGAACTACGAGCAGTACTTC. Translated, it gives CATSDLQSDLNYEQYF.

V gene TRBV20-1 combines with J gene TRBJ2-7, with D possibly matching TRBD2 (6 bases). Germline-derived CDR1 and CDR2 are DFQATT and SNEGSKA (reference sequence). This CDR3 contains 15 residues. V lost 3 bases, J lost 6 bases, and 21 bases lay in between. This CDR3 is CSASLMAGPAAEQYF. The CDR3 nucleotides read TGCAGTGCTAGTTTAATGGCGGGACCGGCAGCCGAGCAGTACTTC.

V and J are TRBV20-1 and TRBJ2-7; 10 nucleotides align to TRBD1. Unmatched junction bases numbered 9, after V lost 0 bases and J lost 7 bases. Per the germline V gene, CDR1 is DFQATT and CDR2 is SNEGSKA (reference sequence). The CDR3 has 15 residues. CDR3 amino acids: CSARDSGTGVEEQYF. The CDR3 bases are TGCAGTGCTAGAGACTCCGGGACAGGGGTCGAGGAGCAGTACTTC.

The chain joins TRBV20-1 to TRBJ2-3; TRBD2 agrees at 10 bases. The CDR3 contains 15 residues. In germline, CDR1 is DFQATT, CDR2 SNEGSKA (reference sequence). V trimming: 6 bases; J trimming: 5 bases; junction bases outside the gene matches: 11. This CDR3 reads CSAIASGRVEDTQYF. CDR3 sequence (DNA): TGCAGTGCAATCGCTAGCGGGAGAGTCGAAGATACGCAGTATTTT.

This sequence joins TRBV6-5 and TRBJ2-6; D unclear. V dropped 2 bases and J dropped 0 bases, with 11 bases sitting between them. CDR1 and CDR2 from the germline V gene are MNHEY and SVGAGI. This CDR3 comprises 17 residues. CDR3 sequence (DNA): TGTGCCAGCAGTTACCAGACTGTTAGCTCTGGGGCCAACGTCCTGACTTTC. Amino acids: CASSYQTVSSGANVLTF.

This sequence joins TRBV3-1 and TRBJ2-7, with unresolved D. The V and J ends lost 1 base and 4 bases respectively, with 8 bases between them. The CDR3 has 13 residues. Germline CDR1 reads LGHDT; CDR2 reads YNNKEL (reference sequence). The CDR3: CASSQGIQYEQYF. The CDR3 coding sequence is TGTGCCAGCAGCCAAGGGATCCAGTACGAGCAGTACTTC.

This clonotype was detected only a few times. In DNA form, the CDR3 reads TGTGCCATCAGTGGGACAGTACGGTTGGATGAGCAGTTCTTC. This sequence encodes CAISGTVRLDEQFF. The rearrangement links TRBV10-3 to TRBJ2-1, with D perhaps matching TRBD1 (6 bases). The V gene lost 4 bases and the J gene lost 8 bases, with 15 bases spanning the gap. This CDR3 is 14 amino acids long. Per germline, CDR1 ENHRY and CDR2 SYGVKD.

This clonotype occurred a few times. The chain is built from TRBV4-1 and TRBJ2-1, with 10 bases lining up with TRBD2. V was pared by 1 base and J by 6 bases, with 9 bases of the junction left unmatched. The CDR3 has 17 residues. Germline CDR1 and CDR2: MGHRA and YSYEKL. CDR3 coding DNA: TGCGCCAGCAGCCAAGGCCCTAGCGGGAGTAGGGGCAATGAGCAGTTCTTC. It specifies CASSQGPSGSRGNEQFF.

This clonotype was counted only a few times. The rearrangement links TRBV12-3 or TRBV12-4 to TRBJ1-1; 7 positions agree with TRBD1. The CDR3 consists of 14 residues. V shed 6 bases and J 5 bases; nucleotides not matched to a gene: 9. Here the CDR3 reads CASSPGTERTEAFF. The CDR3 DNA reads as TGTGCCAGCAGCCCCGGGACAGAGAGAACTGAAGCTTTCTTT.